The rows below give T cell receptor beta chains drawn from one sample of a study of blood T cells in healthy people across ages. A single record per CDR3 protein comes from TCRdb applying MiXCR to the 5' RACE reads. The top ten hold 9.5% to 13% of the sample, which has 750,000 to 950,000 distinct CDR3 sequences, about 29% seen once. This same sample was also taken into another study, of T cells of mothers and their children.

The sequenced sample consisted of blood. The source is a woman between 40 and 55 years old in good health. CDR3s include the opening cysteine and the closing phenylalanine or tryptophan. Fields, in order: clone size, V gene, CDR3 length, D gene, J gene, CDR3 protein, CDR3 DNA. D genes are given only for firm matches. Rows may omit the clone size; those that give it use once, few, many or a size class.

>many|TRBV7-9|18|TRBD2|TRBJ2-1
CASSLVTSGGRPYNEQFF
TGTGCCAGCAGCTTAGTAACTAGCGGGGGCCGACCCTACAATGAGCAGTTCTTC
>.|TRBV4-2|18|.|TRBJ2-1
CASSHSPRRALSYNEQFF
TGTGCCAGCAGCCATTCGCCGAGGCGGGCCCTCTCCTACAATGAGCAGTTCTTC
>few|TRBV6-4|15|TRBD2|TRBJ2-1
CASSDSAGGGYEQFF
TGTGCCAGCAGTGACTCTGCGGGGGGGGGCTATGAGCAGTTCTTC
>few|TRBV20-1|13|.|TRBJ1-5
CSARSHRGEPQHF
TGCAGTGCTAGAAGCCACCGGGGGGAGCCCCAGCATTTT
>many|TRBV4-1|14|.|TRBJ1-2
CASSQGAGSYGYTF
TGCGCCAGCAGCCAAGGGGCAGGGAGCTATGGCTACACCTTC
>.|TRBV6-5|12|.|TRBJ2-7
CASSYGTSEQYF
TGTGCCAGCAGTTATGGGACTTCCGAGCAGTACTTC
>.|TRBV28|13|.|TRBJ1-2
CASRTGIQYGYTF
TGTGCCAGCAGAACCGGGATTCAATATGGCTACACCTTC
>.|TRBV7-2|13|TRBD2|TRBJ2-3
CASSGRVSDTQYF
TGTGCCAGCAGCGGGAGGGTATCAGATACGCAGTATTTT
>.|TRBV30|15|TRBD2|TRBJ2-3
CAWGLAGGGTDTQYF
TGTGCCTGGGGATTAGCGGGGGGGGGAACAGATACGCAGTATTTT
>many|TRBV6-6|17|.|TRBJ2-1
CASRSLETGSSYNEQFF
TGTGCCAGCAGATCCCTCGAAACAGGGAGCTCCTACAATGAGCAGTTCTTC
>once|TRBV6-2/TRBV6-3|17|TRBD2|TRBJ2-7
CASSSRTSGGSDNEQYF
TGTGCCAGCAGTTCCCGGACGAGCGGGGGTAGTGACAATGAGCAGTACTTC
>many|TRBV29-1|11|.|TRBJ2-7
CSAAGTYEQYF
TGCAGCGCCGCCGGGACCTACGAGCAGTACTTC
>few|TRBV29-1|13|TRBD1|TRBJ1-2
CSVLSWTGTGYTF
TGCAGCGTCTTATCGTGGACAGGGACGGGCTACACCTTC
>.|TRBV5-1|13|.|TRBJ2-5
CASSLIQEETQYF
TGCGCCAGCAGCTTGATACAGGAGGAGACCCAGTACTTC
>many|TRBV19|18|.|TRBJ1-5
CASSIWATQGDSNQPQHF
TGTGCCAGTAGTATATGGGCAACACAAGGGGATAGCAATCAGCCCCAGCATTTT
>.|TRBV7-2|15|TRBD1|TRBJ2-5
CASSLERGRWETQYF
TGTGCCAGCAGCTTAGAGAGGGGGCGGTGGGAGACCCAGTACTTC
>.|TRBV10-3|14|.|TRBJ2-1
CAISGVAEYNEQFF
TGTGCCATCAGTGGCGTGGCGGAATACAATGAGCAGTTCTTC
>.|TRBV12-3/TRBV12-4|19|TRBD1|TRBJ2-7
CASSFWQRGLRLTPGAQYF
TGTGCCAGCAGTTTTTGGCAAAGGGGGCTCAGGCTGACACCGGGTGCACAGTACTTC
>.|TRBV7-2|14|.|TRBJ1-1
CASSPPGTNTEAFF
TGTGCCAGCAGCCCGCCAGGGACGAACACTGAAGCTTTCTTT
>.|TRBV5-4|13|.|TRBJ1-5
CASSTGQDQPQHF
TGTGCCAGCAGCACGGGGCAAGATCAGCCCCAGCATTTT
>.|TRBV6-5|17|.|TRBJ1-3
CASTRRQGRYSGNTIYF
TGTGCCAGCACCCGGCGGCAGGGCCGCTACTCTGGAAACACCATATATTTT
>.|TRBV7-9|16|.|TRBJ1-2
CASSLAGGGGSSGYTF
TGTGCCAGCAGCTTAGCCGGGGGTGGAGGGAGCAGTGGCTACACCTTC
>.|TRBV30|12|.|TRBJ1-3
CAWSPQGDTIYF
TGTGCCTGGAGCCCCCAAGGCGACACCATATATTTT
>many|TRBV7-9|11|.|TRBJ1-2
CASSWDSGYTF
TGTGCCAGCAGCTGGGACTCTGGCTACACCTTC
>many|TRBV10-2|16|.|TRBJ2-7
CASARGDPSNSYEQYF
TGCGCCAGCGCCCGAGGGGACCCCTCAAACTCCTACGAGCAGTACTTC
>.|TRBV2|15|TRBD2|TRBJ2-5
CASSERSGGRETQYF
TGTGCCAGCAGTGAACGGTCGGGGGGGCGAGAGACCCAGTACTTC
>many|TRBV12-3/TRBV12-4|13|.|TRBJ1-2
CASSPRQDYGYTF
TGTGCCAGCAGTCCCCGACAGGATTATGGCTACACCTTC